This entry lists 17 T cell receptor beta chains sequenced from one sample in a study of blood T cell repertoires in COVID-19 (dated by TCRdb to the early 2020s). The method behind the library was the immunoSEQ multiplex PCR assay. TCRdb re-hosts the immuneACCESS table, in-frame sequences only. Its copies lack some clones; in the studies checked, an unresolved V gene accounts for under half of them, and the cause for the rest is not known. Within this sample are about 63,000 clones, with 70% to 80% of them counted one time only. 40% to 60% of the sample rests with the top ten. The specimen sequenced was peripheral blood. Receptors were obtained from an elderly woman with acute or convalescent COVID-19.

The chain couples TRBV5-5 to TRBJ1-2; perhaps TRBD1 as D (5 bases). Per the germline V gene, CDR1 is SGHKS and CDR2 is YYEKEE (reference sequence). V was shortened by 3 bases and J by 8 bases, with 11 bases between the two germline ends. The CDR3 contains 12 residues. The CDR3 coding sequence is TGTGCCAGCAGCTCACGACAGAGGGGCTACACCTTC. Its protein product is CASSSRQRGYTF.

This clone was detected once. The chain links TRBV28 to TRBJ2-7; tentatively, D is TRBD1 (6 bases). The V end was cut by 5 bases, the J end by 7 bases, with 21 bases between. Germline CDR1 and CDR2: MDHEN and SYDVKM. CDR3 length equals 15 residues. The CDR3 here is CASSTTGTRSSEQYF. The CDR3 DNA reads TGTGCCAGCAGTACAACAGGGACGCGATCCTCAGAGCAGTACTTC.

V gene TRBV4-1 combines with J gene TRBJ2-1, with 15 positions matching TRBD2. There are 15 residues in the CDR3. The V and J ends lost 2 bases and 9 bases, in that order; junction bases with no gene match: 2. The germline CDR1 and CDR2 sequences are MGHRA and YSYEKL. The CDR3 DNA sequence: TGCGCCAGCAGCCAACCGGGACTAGCGGGGGGTGAGCAGTTCTTC. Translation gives CASSQPGLAGGEQFF.

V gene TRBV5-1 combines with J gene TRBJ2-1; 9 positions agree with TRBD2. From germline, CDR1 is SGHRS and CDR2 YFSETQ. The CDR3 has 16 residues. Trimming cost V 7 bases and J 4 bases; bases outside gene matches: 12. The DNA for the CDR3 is TGCGCCAGCCGAGAACCCACTAGCGGGCATTACAATGAGCAGTTCTTC. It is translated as CASREPTSGHYNEQFF.

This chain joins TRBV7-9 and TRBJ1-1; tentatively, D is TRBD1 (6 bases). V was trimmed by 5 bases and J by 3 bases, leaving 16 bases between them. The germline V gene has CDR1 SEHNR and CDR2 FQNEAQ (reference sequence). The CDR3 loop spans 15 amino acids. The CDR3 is CASSKQKTGYTEAFF. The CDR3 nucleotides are TGTGCCAGCAGCAAACAAAAAACAGGGTACACTGAAGCTTTCTTT.

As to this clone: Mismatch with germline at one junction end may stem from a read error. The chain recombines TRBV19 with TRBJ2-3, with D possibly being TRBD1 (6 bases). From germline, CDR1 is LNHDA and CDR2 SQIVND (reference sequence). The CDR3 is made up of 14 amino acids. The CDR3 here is CASTIQGLGDTQYF. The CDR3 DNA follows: TGTGCCAGTACTATACAGGGTTTGGGGGATACGCAGTATTTT.

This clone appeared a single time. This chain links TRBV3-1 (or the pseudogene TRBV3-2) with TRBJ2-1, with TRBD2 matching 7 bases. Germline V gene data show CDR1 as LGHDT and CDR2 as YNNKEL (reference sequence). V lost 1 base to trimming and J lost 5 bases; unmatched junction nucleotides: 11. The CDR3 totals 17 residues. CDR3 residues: CASSQGRGTTLHNEQFF. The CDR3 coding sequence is TGTGCCAGCAGCCAAGGGCGCGGGACTACTCTGCACAATGAGCAGTTCTTC.

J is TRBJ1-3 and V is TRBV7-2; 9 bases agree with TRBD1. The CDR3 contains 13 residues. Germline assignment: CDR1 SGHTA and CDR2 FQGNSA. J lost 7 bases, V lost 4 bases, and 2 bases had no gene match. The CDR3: CASSSDRGNTIYF. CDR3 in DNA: TGTGCCAGCAGCTCCGACAGGGGGAACACCATATATTTT.

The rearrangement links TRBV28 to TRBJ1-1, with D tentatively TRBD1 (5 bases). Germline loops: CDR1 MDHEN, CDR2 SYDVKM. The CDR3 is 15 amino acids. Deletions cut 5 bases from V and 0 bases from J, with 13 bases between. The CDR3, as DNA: TGTGCCAGCAGTCCAGGCGGCAGGGTGAACACTGAAGCTTTCTTT. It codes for CASSPGGRVNTEAFF.

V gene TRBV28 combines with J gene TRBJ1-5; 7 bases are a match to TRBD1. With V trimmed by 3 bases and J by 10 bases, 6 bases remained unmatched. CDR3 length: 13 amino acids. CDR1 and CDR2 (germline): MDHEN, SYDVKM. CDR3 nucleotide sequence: TGTGCCAGCAGTTTGTACCGGGACAGACCCCAGCATTTT. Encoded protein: CASSLYRDRPQHF. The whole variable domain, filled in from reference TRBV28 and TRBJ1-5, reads DVKVTQSSRYLVKRTGEKVFLECVQDMDHENMFWYRQDPGLGLRLIYFSYDVKMKEKGDIPEGYSVSREKKERFSLILESASTNQTSMYLCASSLYRDRPQHFGDGTRLSIL.

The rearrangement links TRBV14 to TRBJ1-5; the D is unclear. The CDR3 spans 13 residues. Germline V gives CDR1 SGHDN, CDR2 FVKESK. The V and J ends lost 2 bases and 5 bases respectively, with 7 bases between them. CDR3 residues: CASSQFGDQPQHF. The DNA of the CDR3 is TGTGCCAGCAGCCAATTCGGGGATCAGCCCCAGCATTTT.

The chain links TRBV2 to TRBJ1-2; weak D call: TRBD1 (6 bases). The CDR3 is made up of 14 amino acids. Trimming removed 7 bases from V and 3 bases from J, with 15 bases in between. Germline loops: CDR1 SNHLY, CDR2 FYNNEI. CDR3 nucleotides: TGTGCCAGCAAAGTAACGACAGGAGACTATGGCTACACCTTC. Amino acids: CASKVTTGDYGYTF.

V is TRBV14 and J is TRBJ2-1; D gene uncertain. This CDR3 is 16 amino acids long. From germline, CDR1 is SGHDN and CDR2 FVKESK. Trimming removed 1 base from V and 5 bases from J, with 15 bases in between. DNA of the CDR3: TGTGCCAGCAGCCAAGGTCTTTCTTTCAGGAACAATGAGCAGTTCTTC. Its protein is CASSQGLSFRNNEQFF.

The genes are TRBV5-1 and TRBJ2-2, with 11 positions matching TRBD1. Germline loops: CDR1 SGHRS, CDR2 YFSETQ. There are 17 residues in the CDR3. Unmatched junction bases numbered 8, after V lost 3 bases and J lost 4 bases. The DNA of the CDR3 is TGCGCCAGCAGCTCTACATGGGGACAGGGGGGCACCGGGGAGCTGTTTTTT. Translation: CASSSTWGQGGTGELFF.

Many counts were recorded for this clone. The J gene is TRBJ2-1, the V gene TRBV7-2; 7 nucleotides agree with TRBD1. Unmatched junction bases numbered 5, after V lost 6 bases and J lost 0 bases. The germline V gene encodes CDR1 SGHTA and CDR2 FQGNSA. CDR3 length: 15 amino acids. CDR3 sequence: CASRETGTSYNEQFF. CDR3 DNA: TGTGCCAGCAGAGAGACAGGGACCTCCTACAATGAGCAGTTCTTC.

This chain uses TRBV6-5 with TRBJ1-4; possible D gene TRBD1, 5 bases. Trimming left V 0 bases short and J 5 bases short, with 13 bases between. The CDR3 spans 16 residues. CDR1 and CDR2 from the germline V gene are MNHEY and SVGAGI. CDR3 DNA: TGTGCCAGCAGTTACTCGGTGGGGACTGCAAATGAAAAACTGTTTTTT. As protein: CASSYSVGTANEKLFF.

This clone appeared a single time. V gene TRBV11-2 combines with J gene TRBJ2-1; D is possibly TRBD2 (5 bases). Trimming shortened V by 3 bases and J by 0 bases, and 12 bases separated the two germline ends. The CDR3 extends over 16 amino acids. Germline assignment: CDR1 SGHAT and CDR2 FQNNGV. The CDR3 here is CASSFPDSSSYNEQFF. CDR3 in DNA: TGTGCCAGCAGCTTCCCGGACTCTAGCTCCTACAATGAGCAGTTCTTC.